The subject of this entry is one TCR beta chain. Healthy adults negative for HIV, lacking recent acute infections or vaccinations, served as donors. Every donor was a Caucasian adult from Nashville, Tennessee. Germline loops: CDR1 SQVTM, CDR2 ANQGSEA. Losses at the gene ends were 4 bases for V and 10 bases for J; bases not matched to a gene: 7. The CDR3 extends over 12 amino acids. These data are taken from a study of shared clonotypes between healthy human individuals. Once extracted for a subset, genomic DNA was divided evenly among several immunoSEQ plates. Per the authors' pipeline: Because ImmunoSEQ provided only junction sequences with no quality scores, the filtering differed. Generated by immunoSEQ multiplex PCR, the TCRdb table keeps only in-frame clones and is missing some. That table furnishes V, J and clone size, whereas the DNA furnished D and trimming. The data hold millions of clones, with 95% observed a single time.

This chain uses TRBV29-1 with TRBJ2-1, with 7 positions matching TRBD2. This receptor was taken from a man aged 18 to 30 in good health. What was sequenced was naive CD4+ T cells sorted from blood. Noted subset: CD45RA+ positively selected. Written as DNA, the CDR3 is TGCAGCGTTGGCCCGGGGGGAAGCGAGCAGTTCTTC. Residues: CSVGPGGSEQFF.